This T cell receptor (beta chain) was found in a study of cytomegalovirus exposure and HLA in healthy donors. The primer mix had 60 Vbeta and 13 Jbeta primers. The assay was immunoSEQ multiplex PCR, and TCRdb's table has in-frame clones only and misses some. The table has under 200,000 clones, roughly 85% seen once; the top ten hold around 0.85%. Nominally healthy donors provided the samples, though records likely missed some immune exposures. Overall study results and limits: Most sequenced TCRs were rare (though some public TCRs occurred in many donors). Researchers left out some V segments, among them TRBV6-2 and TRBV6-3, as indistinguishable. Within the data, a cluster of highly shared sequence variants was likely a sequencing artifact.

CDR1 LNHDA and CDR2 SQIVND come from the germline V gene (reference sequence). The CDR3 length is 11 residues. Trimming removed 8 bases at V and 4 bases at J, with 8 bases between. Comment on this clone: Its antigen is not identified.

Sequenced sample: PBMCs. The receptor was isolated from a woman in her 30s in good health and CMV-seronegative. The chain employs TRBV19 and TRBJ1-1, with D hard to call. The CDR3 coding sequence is TGTGCCAGTCTGGGAGTCACTGAAGCTTTCTTT. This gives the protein CASLGVTEAFF. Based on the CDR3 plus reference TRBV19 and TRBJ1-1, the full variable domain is DGGITQSPKYLFRKEGQNVTLSCEQNLNHDAMYWYRQDPGQGLRLIYYSQIVNDFQKGDIAEGYSVSREKKESFPLTVTSAQKNPTAFYLCASLGVTEAFFGQGTRLTVV.